In its sample, the clone carrying this T cell receptor beta chain was seen once. CD45RO-negative CD8 cells positively selected for CCR7 made up the naive population, which excluded terminally differentiated effector memory CD45RA+ cells. The record originates from a study of shared clonotypes between healthy human individuals. Using immunoSEQ multiplex PCR, the repertoire was profiled, and TCRdb retains in-frame clones only, with some absent. The table shows about 2 million clones, with about 94% occurring only once. The TCR was taken from a man between 18 and 29 years old in good health. Input material: naive CD8+ T cells sorted from blood.

The CDR3 loop reads CASSTWTGGMNTEAFF. The CDR3 coding sequence is TGCGCCAGCAGCACCTGGACAGGTGGAATGAACACTGAAGCTTTCTTT. The chain couples TRBV5-1 to TRBJ1-1; 7 bases are a match to TRBD1. With V trimmed by 4 bases and J by 0 bases, 9 bases remained unmatched. The CDR3 sequence is 16 residues long. Germline assignment: CDR1 SGHRS and CDR2 YFSETQ.